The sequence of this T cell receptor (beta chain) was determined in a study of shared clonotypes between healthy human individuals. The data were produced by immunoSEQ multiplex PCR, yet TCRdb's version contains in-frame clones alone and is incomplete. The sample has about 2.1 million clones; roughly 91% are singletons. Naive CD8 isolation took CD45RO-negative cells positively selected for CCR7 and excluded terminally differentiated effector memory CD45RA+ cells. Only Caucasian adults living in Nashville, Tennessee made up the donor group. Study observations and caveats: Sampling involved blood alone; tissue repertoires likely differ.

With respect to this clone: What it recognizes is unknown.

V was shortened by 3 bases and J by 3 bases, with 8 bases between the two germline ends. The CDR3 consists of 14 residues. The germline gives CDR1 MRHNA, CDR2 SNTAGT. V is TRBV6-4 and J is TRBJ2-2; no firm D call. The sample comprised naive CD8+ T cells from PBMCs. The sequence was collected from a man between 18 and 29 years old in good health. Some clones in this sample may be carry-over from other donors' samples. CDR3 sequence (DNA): TGTGCCAGCAGTGAATTGGCCTACACCGGGGAGCTGTTTTTT. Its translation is CASSELAYTGELFF.